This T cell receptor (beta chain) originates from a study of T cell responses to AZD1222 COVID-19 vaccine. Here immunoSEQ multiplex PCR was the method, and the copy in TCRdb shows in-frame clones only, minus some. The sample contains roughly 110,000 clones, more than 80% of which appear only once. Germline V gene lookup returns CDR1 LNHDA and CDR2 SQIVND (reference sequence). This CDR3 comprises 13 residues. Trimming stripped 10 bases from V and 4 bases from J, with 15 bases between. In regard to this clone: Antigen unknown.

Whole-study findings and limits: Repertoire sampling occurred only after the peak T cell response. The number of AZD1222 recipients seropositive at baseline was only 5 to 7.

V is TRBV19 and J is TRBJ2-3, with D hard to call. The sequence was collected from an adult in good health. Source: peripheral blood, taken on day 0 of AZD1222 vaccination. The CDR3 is CAILVEAPDTQYF. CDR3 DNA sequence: TGTGCCATCTTAGTCGAGGCCCCAGATACGCAGTATTTT.